This T cell receptor (beta chain) is drawn from a study of cytomegalovirus exposure and HLA in healthy donors. Study as a whole: As an earlier analysis found, roughly 180 million T cells yielded about 120 million unique TCR beta sequences. Points from the study as a whole: In a later analysis, HLA-C alleles had the fewest associated TCRs, DRB1 alleles the most. HLA alleles were associated with 17,000 or so TCR beta sequences in a later analysis at 0.05 false discovery rate.

V was pared by 7 bases and J by 0 bases, with 7 bases of the junction left unmatched. Looked up from germline, CDR1 is MDHEN and CDR2 is SYDVKM. This CDR3 spans 15 amino acids. Primers for the PCR totalled 60 Vbeta and 13 Jbeta. TCRdb's copy holds only in-frame clones and misses some; the assay was immunoSEQ multiplex PCR. In the table there are 150,000 to 200,000 clones, 70% to 90% of which are singletons. On this clone: What it recognizes is unknown.

Donors were ostensibly healthy at sampling, although undocumented immune exposures were probable. Input material: PBMCs. This TCR was recovered from a woman between 18 and 30 years old in good health and CMV-seropositive. The rearrangement joins TRBV28 to TRBJ1-1; 8 bases match TRBD1. The CDR3 is CASTKRQGMNTEAFF. The CDR3 DNA is TGTGCCAGCACTAAAAGACAGGGGATGAACACTGAAGCTTTCTTT.